These T cell receptor beta chains were read from a single sample in a study of T cell responses to AZD1222 COVID-19 vaccine. TCRdb's copy holds only in-frame clones and misses some; the assay was immunoSEQ multiplex PCR. Among about 180,000 clones listed, about 90% were seen once. Sequences were derived from peripheral blood, sampled on day 0 of AZD1222 vaccination. The receptors originated from an adult in good health. Each CDR3 is given with its conserved first and last residue. The order of the fields is V gene, J gene, D gene, clone size, CDR3 protein, CDR3 DNA. D genes are given only for firm matches. Size tells how often a clone was seen (once, few, many) or the class of an expanded clone, and some rows leave it out.

V gene: TRBV4-3
J gene: TRBJ2-2
D gene: TRBD2
clone size: NA
CDR3 protein: CASSHGISGGASGELFF
CDR3 DNA: TGCGCCAGCAGCCATGGGATTAGCGGGGGGGCCTCCGGGGAGCTGTTTTTT

V gene: TRBV7-2
J gene: TRBJ1-5
D gene: NA
clone size: NA
CDR3 protein: CASSPDTFNQPQHF
CDR3 DNA: TGTGCCAGCAGCCCGGACACATTCAATCAGCCCCAGCATTTT

V gene: TRBV3-1/TRBV3-2
J gene: TRBJ2-3
D gene: NA
clone size: NA
CDR3 protein: CASSPSLDTQYF
CDR3 DNA: TGTGCCAGCAGCCCTTCCTTAGATACGCAGTATTTT

V gene: TRBV5-6
J gene: TRBJ1-6
D gene: NA
clone size: NA
CDR3 protein: CASSPLATGTRNSPLHF
CDR3 DNA: TGTGCCAGCAGCCCCTTGGCGACCGGGACACGGAATTCACCCCTCCACTTT

V gene: TRBV7-3
J gene: TRBJ1-1
D gene: NA
clone size: NA
CDR3 protein: CASSLIGRAHRGDTEAFF
CDR3 DNA: TGTGCCAGCAGCTTAATCGGGAGGGCACACCGAGGGGACACTGAAGCTTTCTTT

V gene: TRBV27
J gene: TRBJ1-3
D gene: NA
clone size: NA
CDR3 protein: CASSEFGTTGNTIYF
CDR3 DNA: TGTGCCAGCAGTGAATTTGGGACTACTGGAAACACCATATATTTT

V gene: TRBV9
J gene: TRBJ1-1
D gene: NA
clone size: NA
CDR3 protein: CASSAIQGSSTEAFF
CDR3 DNA: TGTGCCAGCAGCGCCATACAGGGAAGTAGCACTGAAGCTTTCTTT

V gene: TRBV14
J gene: TRBJ2-1
D gene: TRBD1
clone size: NA
CDR3 protein: CASSLWTGMGDEQFF
CDR3 DNA: TGTGCCAGCAGCCTCTGGACAGGCATGGGCGATGAGCAGTTCTTC

V gene: TRBV18
J gene: TRBJ1-6
D gene: NA
clone size: few
CDR3 protein: CASSPGSGDSPLHF
CDR3 DNA: TGTGCCAGCTCACCAGGGTCAGGCGATTCACCCCTCCACTTT

V gene: TRBV5-8
J gene: TRBJ1-6
D gene: TRBD1
clone size: NA
CDR3 protein: CASSHRGGNSPLHF
CDR3 DNA: TGTGCCAGCAGCCACAGGGGGGGCAATTCACCCCTCCACTTT

V gene: TRBV28
J gene: TRBJ1-2
D gene: NA
clone size: NA
CDR3 protein: CASRGGGDGYTF
CDR3 DNA: TGTGCCAGCAGGGGGGGAGGGGATGGCTACACCTTC

V gene: TRBV25-1
J gene: TRBJ2-1
D gene: NA
clone size: NA
CDR3 protein: CASSEYGGDEQFF
CDR3 DNA: TGTGCCAGCAGTGAATATGGGGGCGATGAGCAGTTCTTC

V gene: TRBV19
J gene: TRBJ2-5
D gene: TRBD2
clone size: NA
CDR3 protein: CASSRVAGPAVETQYF
CDR3 DNA: TGTGCCAGTAGTAGGGTAGCGGGACCCGCTGTAGAGACCCAGTACTTC

V gene: TRBV19
J gene: TRBJ2-2
D gene: NA
clone size: NA
CDR3 protein: CASSKGLGVAGELFF
CDR3 DNA: TGTGCCAGTAGTAAAGGACTCGGAGTGGCCGGGGAGCTGTTTTTT

V gene: TRBV29-1
J gene: TRBJ2-3
D gene: NA
clone size: NA
CDR3 protein: CSVDLSGSF
CDR3 DNA: TGCAGCGTTGACCTGTCTGGAAGTTTT

V gene: TRBV21-1
J gene: TRBJ1-2
D gene: NA
clone size: NA
CDR3 protein: CASNQLRCGYTF
CDR3 DNA: TGTGCCAGCAACCAACTCCGGTGTGGCTACACCTTC

V gene: TRBV7-2
J gene: TRBJ2-1
D gene: NA
clone size: NA
CDR3 protein: CASSLAFGNYNEQFF
CDR3 DNA: TGTGCCAGCAGCTTAGCTTTCGGCAACTACAATGAGCAGTTCTTC

V gene: TRBV9
J gene: TRBJ1-4
D gene: NA
clone size: NA
CDR3 protein: CASSPGGLLFF
CDR3 DNA: TGTGCCAGCAGCCCCGGTGGGTTGCTGTTTTTT

V gene: TRBV7-7
J gene: TRBJ2-3
D gene: NA
clone size: NA
CDR3 protein: CASSSGGTGTDTQYF
CDR3 DNA: TGTGCTAGCAGCTCCGGGGGGACAGGCACAGATACGCAGTATTTT

V gene: TRBV12-3/TRBV12-4
J gene: TRBJ2-1
D gene: TRBD1
clone size: NA
CDR3 protein: CASTLDRGNEQFF
CDR3 DNA: TGTGCCAGCACCCTGGACAGGGGAAATGAGCAGTTCTTC

V gene: TRBV14
J gene: TRBJ2-5
D gene: NA
clone size: NA
CDR3 protein: CASSQARAPYKVAQYF
CDR3 DNA: TGTGCCAGCAGCCAAGCAAGGGCCCCCTACAAAGTCGCCCAGTACTTC

V gene: TRBV3-1/TRBV3-2
J gene: TRBJ2-2
D gene: NA
clone size: once
CDR3 protein: CASSRASGTTNTGELFF
CDR3 DNA: TGTGCCAGCAGCCGGGCCTCCGGGACAACGAACACCGGGGAGCTGTTTTTT

V gene: TRBV5-1
J gene: TRBJ1-4
D gene: NA
clone size: NA
CDR3 protein: CASSSSQGLNEKLFF
CDR3 DNA: TGCGCCAGCAGCTCCTCACAGGGCCTTAATGAAAAACTGTTTTTT

V gene: TRBV4-1
J gene: TRBJ2-2
D gene: TRBD2
clone size: once
CDR3 protein: CASSHWKASGMGGELFF
CDR3 DNA: TGCGCCAGCAGCCATTGGAAAGCTAGCGGGATGGGGGGGGAGCTGTTTTTT

V gene: TRBV9
J gene: TRBJ2-7
D gene: NA
clone size: NA
CDR3 protein: CASSPVGSGGLEQYF
CDR3 DNA: TGTGCCAGCAGCCCTGTGGGTAGCGGTGGCCTAGAGCAGTACTTC

V gene: TRBV30
J gene: TRBJ2-7
D gene: NA
clone size: NA
CDR3 protein: CAWRNTGYEQYF
CDR3 DNA: TGTGCCTGGAGAAACACAGGCTACGAGCAGTACTTC

V gene: TRBV18
J gene: TRBJ1-5
D gene: TRBD1
clone size: once
CDR3 protein: CASSPLGQGAQPQHF
CDR3 DNA: TGTGCCAGCTCACCACTGGGACAGGGTGCTCAGCCCCAGCATTTT

V gene: TRBV6-1
J gene: TRBJ1-6
D gene: TRBD1
clone size: NA
CDR3 protein: CASSEEGANNSPLHF
CDR3 DNA: TGTGCCAGCAGTGAGGAGGGGGCCAATAATTCACCCCTCCACTTT

V gene: TRBV23-1
J gene: TRBJ1-2
D gene: NA
clone size: NA
CDR3 protein: CASSQWVTGTSGYTF
CDR3 DNA: TGCGCCAGCAGTCAATGGGTGACCGGGACCTCTGGCTACACCTTC

V gene: TRBV11-2
J gene: TRBJ2-5
D gene: TRBD2
clone size: NA
CDR3 protein: CASSPLASGSGETQYF
CDR3 DNA: TGTGCCAGCAGCCCCCTCGCTAGCGGGAGTGGTGAGACCCAGTACTTC

V gene: TRBV7-2
J gene: TRBJ1-5
D gene: TRBD1
clone size: NA
CDR3 protein: CASSRGQGGNQPQHF
CDR3 DNA: TGTGCCAGCAGCCGCGGACAGGGAGGCAATCAGCCCCAGCATTTT

V gene: TRBV28
J gene: TRBJ2-7
D gene: TRBD2
clone size: NA
CDR3 protein: CASSLPTSGDYEQYF
CDR3 DNA: TGTGCCAGCAGTCTCCCCACTAGCGGAGACTACGAGCAGTACTTC

V gene: TRBV7-2
J gene: TRBJ1-2
D gene: NA
clone size: NA
CDR3 protein: CASSLALGERYGYTF
CDR3 DNA: TGTGCCAGCAGCTTAGCGCTGGGGGAACGCTATGGCTACACCTTC

V gene: TRBV30
J gene: TRBJ1-1
D gene: NA
clone size: NA
CDR3 protein: CACQTENTEAFF
CDR3 DNA: TGTGCCTGCCAGACTGAGAACACTGAAGCTTTCTTT

V gene: TRBV9
J gene: TRBJ1-2
D gene: NA
clone size: NA
CDR3 protein: CASSSRGYYTF
CDR3 DNA: TGTGCCAGCAGCTCCCGGGGATACTACACCTTC

V gene: TRBV20-1
J gene: TRBJ2-3
D gene: NA
clone size: NA
CDR3 protein: CSASTSAAGPGGDTQYF
CDR3 DNA: TGCAGTGCTAGTACGTCCGCGGCGGGTCCTGGCGGTGATACGCAGTATTTT

V gene: TRBV15
J gene: TRBJ2-1
D gene: NA
clone size: NA
CDR3 protein: CATSTGPTLYNEQFF
CDR3 DNA: TGTGCCACCAGCACGGGACCGACCCTCTACAATGAGCAGTTCTTC

V gene: TRBV4-1
J gene: TRBJ1-6
D gene: NA
clone size: NA
CDR3 protein: CASSQDVWDSPLHF
CDR3 DNA: TGCGCCAGCAGCCAGGACGTTTGGGATTCACCCCTCCACTTT

V gene: TRBV19
J gene: TRBJ1-1
D gene: NA
clone size: NA
CDR3 protein: CATSTGFTEAFF
CDR3 DNA: TGTGCCACCTCCACAGGTTTCACTGAAGCTTTCTTT

V gene: TRBV7-3
J gene: TRBJ2-2
D gene: TRBD1
clone size: NA
CDR3 protein: CASSPTGGATGELFF
CDR3 DNA: TGTGCCAGCAGCCCGACAGGGGGCGCGACCGGGGAGCTGTTTTTT

V gene: TRBV28
J gene: TRBJ2-7
D gene: TRBD1
clone size: NA
CDR3 protein: CASREGQVGGGEQYF
CDR3 DNA: TGTGCCAGCAGGGAGGGACAGGTTGGGGGCGGCGAGCAGTACTTC

V gene: TRBV3-1/TRBV3-2
J gene: TRBJ2-1
D gene: TRBD2
clone size: once
CDR3 protein: CASSQGGLAGVTGNNEQFF
CDR3 DNA: TGTGCCAGCAGCCAAGGAGGACTAGCGGGAGTAACCGGAAACAATGAGCAGTTCTTC

V gene: TRBV11-1
J gene: TRBJ2-7
D gene: NA
clone size: NA
CDR3 protein: CASSSRDVYEQYF
CDR3 DNA: TGTGCCAGCAGCTCGAGGGACGTCTACGAGCAGTACTTC

V gene: TRBV18
J gene: TRBJ2-1
D gene: TRBD2
clone size: NA
CDR3 protein: CASSPPLAGPNEQFF
CDR3 DNA: TGTGCCAGCTCACCACCACTAGCGGGACCGAATGAGCAGTTCTTC

V gene: TRBV4-1
J gene: TRBJ1-5
D gene: TRBD1
clone size: NA
CDR3 protein: CASSLTGARGGQPQHF
CDR3 DNA: TGCGCCAGCAGCCTCACTGGGGCCAGGGGGGGGCAGCCCCAGCATTTT

V gene: TRBV9
J gene: TRBJ2-1
D gene: NA
clone size: NA
CDR3 protein: CASSVVAGGEGEQFF
CDR3 DNA: TGTGCCAGCAGCGTAGTAGCTGGGGGCGAAGGTGAGCAGTTCTTC

V gene: TRBV9
J gene: TRBJ1-2
D gene: TRBD1
clone size: NA
CDR3 protein: CASSPGQGHLGYTF
CDR3 DNA: TGTGCCAGCAGCCCGGGACAGGGACATCTCGGCTACACCTTC

V gene: TRBV5-6
J gene: TRBJ1-1
D gene: NA
clone size: few
CDR3 protein: CASSLIGGTEAFF
CDR3 DNA: TGTGCCAGCAGCTTGATAGGCGGCACTGAAGCTTTCTTT

V gene: TRBV6-2/TRBV6-3
J gene: TRBJ2-7
D gene: NA
clone size: NA
CDR3 protein: CASSYSAEQYF
CDR3 DNA: TGTGCCAGCAGTTACAGCGCCGAGCAGTACTTC

V gene: TRBV5-1
J gene: TRBJ1-1
D gene: NA
clone size: NA
CDR3 protein: CASSKDGMNTEAFF
CDR3 DNA: TGCGCCAGCAGCAAGGACGGTATGAACACTGAAGCTTTCTTT

V gene: TRBV7-2
J gene: TRBJ2-3
D gene: TRBD2
clone size: few
CDR3 protein: CASSLVGGRAPDTQYF
CDR3 DNA: TGTGCCAGCAGCTTAGTCGGCGGGAGGGCCCCAGATACGCAGTATTTT

V gene: TRBV6-5
J gene: TRBJ2-2
D gene: NA
clone size: NA
CDR3 protein: CASILSGGFTGELFF
CDR3 DNA: TGTGCCAGCATCCTGAGTGGGGGATTCACCGGGGAGCTGTTTTTT

V gene: TRBV6-1
J gene: TRBJ1-5
D gene: TRBD1
clone size: NA
CDR3 protein: CASSAGTGTKISNQPQHF
CDR3 DNA: TGTGCCAGCAGTGCCGGGACAGGGACCAAAATAAGCAATCAGCCCCAGCATTTT

V gene: TRBV27
J gene: TRBJ1-6
D gene: NA
clone size: NA
CDR3 protein: CASSLSRYGNNSPLHF
CDR3 DNA: TGTGCCAGCAGTTTATCGAGATACGGCAATAATTCACCCCTCCACTTT

V gene: TRBV5-4
J gene: TRBJ2-7
D gene: NA
clone size: NA
CDR3 protein: CASRNGRSNEQYF
CDR3 DNA: TGTGCCAGCAGAAATGGACGGTCTAACGAGCAGTACTTC

V gene: TRBV6-5
J gene: TRBJ2-7
D gene: NA
clone size: once
CDR3 protein: CASRLFELSSYEQYF
CDR3 DNA: TGTGCCAGCAGGTTATTCGAACTCAGCTCCTACGAGCAGTACTTC

V gene: TRBV4-3
J gene: TRBJ2-2
D gene: NA
clone size: NA
CDR3 protein: CASSQLAAGELFF
CDR3 DNA: TGCGCCAGCAGCCAATTAGCGGCCGGGGAGCTGTTTTTT

V gene: TRBV6-5
J gene: TRBJ1-6
D gene: NA
clone size: NA
CDR3 protein: CASSYEGGNSPLHF
CDR3 DNA: TGTGCCAGCAGCTACGAGGGGGGAAATTCACCCCTCCACTTT

V gene: TRBV5-1
J gene: TRBJ1-6
D gene: NA
clone size: once
CDR3 protein: CASSLGQNYNSPLHF
CDR3 DNA: TGCGCCAGCAGCTTGGGTCAGAACTATAATTCACCCCTCCACTTT

V gene: TRBV7-3
J gene: TRBJ1-1
D gene: TRBD1
clone size: NA
CDR3 protein: CASSGQVNTEAFF
CDR3 DNA: TGTGCCAGCAGCGGACAGGTGAACACTGAAGCTTTCTTT